A single count supports the clone carrying this TCR beta chain. Adults between roughly 18 and 90 years of age took part from about two dozen US areas. Assignment of participants to cohorts was predicated upon participant-reported clinical history. Donors of Cohort 3 who recovered were those that had two negative PCRs, clearance, or symptom resolution. Sequenced by immunoSEQ multiplex PCR; TCRdb stores in-frame clones only, minus some. The table includes roughly 320,000 clones, 70% to 90% detected once. This sample is part of a study of blood T cell repertoires in COVID-19. Per the germline V gene, CDR1 is MDHEN and CDR2 is SYDVKM. CDR3 length: 16 residues. V lost 2 bases and J lost 0, with 12 bases in between.

The genes are TRBV28 and TRBJ2-3; TRBD2 might be the D (5 bases). This clonotype was sampled from a man younger than 40 who had recovered from COVID-19. Material: PBMCs or T cells enriched from blood (not recorded which). CDR3 DNA sequence: TGTGCCAGCAGTTTACGGCCGGACTCTAGCACAGATACGCAGTATTTT. It is translated as CASSLRPDSSTDTQYF. The full variable domain, completed using reference TRBV28 and TRBJ2-3, is DVKVTQSSRYLVKRTGEKVFLECVQDMDHENMFWYRQDPGLGLRLIYFSYDVKMKEKGDIPEGYSVSREKKERFSLILESASTNQTSMYLCASSLRPDSSTDTQYFGPGTRLTVL.